These T cell receptor beta chains were read from a single sample in a study of blood T cell repertoires in COVID-19. Using immunoSEQ multiplex PCR, the repertoire was profiled, and TCRdb retains in-frame clones only, with some absent. The sample shows around 400,000 clones, around 87% of them seen only once. Sequenced: peripheral blood. These receptors all stem from a woman aged 55-69 years with COVID-19, enrolled during active disease. Each CDR3 is given with its conserved first and last residue. The D gene is left open where the match is weak. Clone size appears in some rows only: once, few, many, or a class for an expanded clone.

abundance: NA; d_gene: TRBD1; j_gene: TRBJ2-5; v_gene: TRBV18; CDR3aa: CASSKITGTGVGETQYF; CDR3nt: TGTGCCAGCTCGAAGATTACCGGGACAGGGGTTGGTGAGACCCAGTACTTC
abundance: few; d_gene: NA; j_gene: TRBJ1-1; v_gene: TRBV3-1/TRBV3-2; CDR3aa: CASSQVTKGMTEAFF; CDR3nt: TGTGCCAGCAGCCAAGTAACAAAGGGGATGACTGAAGCTTTCTTT
abundance: NA; d_gene: TRBD2; j_gene: TRBJ2-3; v_gene: TRBV7-3; CDR3aa: CASSSYGTRRADTQYF; CDR3nt: TGTGCCAGCAGCTCCTACGGGACTAGGAGGGCAGATACGCAGTATTTT
abundance: once; d_gene: NA; j_gene: TRBJ2-5; v_gene: TRBV7-7; CDR3aa: CASSFFSGPGETQYF; CDR3nt: TGTGCTAGCAGCTTTTTTTCTGGACCGGGGGAGACCCAGTACTTC
abundance: NA; d_gene: NA; j_gene: TRBJ1-4; v_gene: TRBV5-1; CDR3aa: CASSYRPTEKLFF; CDR3nt: TGCGCCAGCAGTTACAGGCCAACCGAAAAACTGTTTTTT
abundance: NA; d_gene: NA; j_gene: TRBJ1-1; v_gene: TRBV6-1; CDR3aa: CASSDLQRNTEAFF; CDR3nt: TGTGCCAGCAGTGACCTACAGAGGAACACTGAAGCTTTCTTT
abundance: NA; d_gene: NA; j_gene: TRBJ2-2; v_gene: TRBV7-9; CDR3aa: CASSLAGAKAGELFF; CDR3nt: TGTGCCAGCAGCTTAGCGGGAGCTAAAGCCGGGGAGCTGTTTTTT
abundance: NA; d_gene: TRBD2; j_gene: TRBJ2-7; v_gene: TRBV5-1; CDR3aa: CASSSSGGRVEQYF; CDR3nt: TGCGCCAGCAGCTCGAGCGGGGGAAGGGTCGAGCAGTACTTC
abundance: NA; d_gene: NA; j_gene: TRBJ2-3; v_gene: TRBV28; CDR3aa: CASKAATSTDTQYF; CDR3nt: TGTGCCAGCAAGGCGGCAACTAGCACAGATACGCAGTATTTT
abundance: NA; d_gene: NA; j_gene: TRBJ1-1; v_gene: TRBV9; CDR3aa: CASSALQGNTEAFF; CDR3nt: TGTGCCAGCAGCGCCTTACAGGGGAACACTGAAGCTTTCTTT
abundance: NA; d_gene: TRBD1; j_gene: TRBJ1-2; v_gene: TRBV19; CDR3aa: CASSVGQGFYGYTF; CDR3nt: TGTGCCAGTAGTGTAGGACAGGGCTTCTATGGCTACACCTTC
abundance: NA; d_gene: TRBD2; j_gene: TRBJ2-2; v_gene: TRBV10-3; CDR3aa: CAISWTSGGGGELFF; CDR3nt: TGTGCCATCAGTTGGACTAGCGGGGGAGGCGGGGAGCTGTTTTTT
abundance: NA; d_gene: NA; j_gene: TRBJ1-5; v_gene: TRBV15; CDR3aa: CATSLGTQPQHF; CDR3nt: TGTGCCACCAGCCTCGGGACACAGCCCCAGCATTTT
abundance: few; d_gene: TRBD1; j_gene: TRBJ1-5; v_gene: TRBV7-9; CDR3aa: CASSSSGTGNVGGIAQHF; CDR3nt: TGTGCCAGCAGCTCTTCCGGGACAGGGAACGTGGGGGGGATCGCCCAGCATTTT
abundance: NA; d_gene: TRBD2; j_gene: TRBJ2-5; v_gene: TRBV5-8; CDR3aa: CASSSGLAEETQYF; CDR3nt: TGTGCCAGCAGCTCTGGACTAGCAGAGGAGACCCAGTACTTC
abundance: NA; d_gene: TRBD1; j_gene: TRBJ1-3; v_gene: TRBV14; CDR3aa: CASSRNLRGTSGNTIYF; CDR3nt: TGTGCCAGCAGCCGCAACCTCAGGGGGACCTCTGGAAACACCATATATTTT
abundance: NA; d_gene: NA; j_gene: TRBJ2-2; v_gene: TRBV4-1; CDR3aa: CASSLTPTVNTGELFF; CDR3nt: TGCGCCAGCAGCCTGACCCCGACAGTCAACACCGGGGAGCTGTTTTTT
abundance: NA; d_gene: NA; j_gene: TRBJ1-3; v_gene: TRBV3-1/TRBV3-2; CDR3aa: CASSQQVDTIYF; CDR3nt: TGTGCCAGCAGCCAACAAGTAGACACCATATATTTT
abundance: NA; d_gene: NA; j_gene: TRBJ2-7; v_gene: TRBV25-1; CDR3aa: CASTEGRDEQYF; CDR3nt: TGTGCCAGCACAGAGGGTCGGGACGAGCAGTACTTC
abundance: few; d_gene: TRBD1; j_gene: TRBJ1-5; v_gene: TRBV3-1/TRBV3-2; CDR3aa: CASSRGQGAWPQHF; CDR3nt: TGTGCCAGCAGCCGCGGACAGGGGGCTTGGCCCCAGCATTTT
abundance: NA; d_gene: NA; j_gene: TRBJ2-2; v_gene: TRBV19; CDR3aa: CASSPRGNTGELFF; CDR3nt: TGTGCCAGCTCACCTCGGGGGAACACCGGGGAGCTGTTTTTT
abundance: NA; d_gene: TRBD1; j_gene: TRBJ2-2; v_gene: TRBV19; CDR3aa: CASSIEQGAVTGELFF; CDR3nt: TGTGCCAGTAGTATTGAACAGGGGGCAGTCACCGGGGAGCTGTTTTTT
abundance: NA; d_gene: TRBD1; j_gene: TRBJ2-3; v_gene: TRBV10-2; CDR3aa: CASRPGTGFRDTQYF; CDR3nt: TGCGCCAGCAGACCCGGGACAGGGTTCAGGGATACGCAGTATTTT